The present TCR beta chain was sequenced within a study of T cell responses to AZD1222 COVID-19 vaccine. Study-level background: Second-dose schedules of about 4 or about 12 weeks were combined.

TCRdb's table, derived via immunoSEQ multiplex PCR, lists solely in-frame clones and lacks some. Of 130,000 to 150,000 clones in the sample, under 95% were seen once. Germline CDR1 is LNHDA and CDR2 is SQIVND (reference sequence). CDR3 length: 16 residues. The V end was cut by 0 bases, the J end by 2 bases, with 11 bases between. This specimen was peripheral blood, taken on day 0 of AZD1222 vaccination. The sequence came from an adult in good health. The chain couples TRBV19 to TRBJ1-5; no reliable D call. This chain's CDR3 is CASSIEDFGGNQPQHF. The CDR3 DNA sequence: TGTGCCAGTAGTATAGAGGATTTTGGGGGCAATCAGCCCCAGCATTTT.